This T cell receptor beta chain originates from a study of metastatic and nonmetastatic thyroid tumors. Patients had received no treatment of any kind before thyroid surgery. The sample holds a few counts of this clone. TCRdb used MiXCR to call clones anew from the PCR reads. The table records approximately 35,000 clones, 35% of them present only once. The receptor comes from a female donor with papillary thyroid cancer or a benign thyroid nodule (not recorded which). Some clones in this sample may be carry-over from other donors' samples. The sample consisted of tumor tissue.

In DNA form, the CDR3 reads TGTGCCAGCAGGGGAACAGGGTCGGTCTACGAGCAGTACTTC. Protein sequence: CASRGTGSVYEQYF. This chain uses TRBV28 with TRBJ2-7; TRBD1 is a possible D gene (6 bases). CDR1 and CDR2 (germline): MDHEN, SYDVKM. The V end was cut by 6 bases, the J end by 3 bases, with 15 bases between. CDR3 length: 14 residues.